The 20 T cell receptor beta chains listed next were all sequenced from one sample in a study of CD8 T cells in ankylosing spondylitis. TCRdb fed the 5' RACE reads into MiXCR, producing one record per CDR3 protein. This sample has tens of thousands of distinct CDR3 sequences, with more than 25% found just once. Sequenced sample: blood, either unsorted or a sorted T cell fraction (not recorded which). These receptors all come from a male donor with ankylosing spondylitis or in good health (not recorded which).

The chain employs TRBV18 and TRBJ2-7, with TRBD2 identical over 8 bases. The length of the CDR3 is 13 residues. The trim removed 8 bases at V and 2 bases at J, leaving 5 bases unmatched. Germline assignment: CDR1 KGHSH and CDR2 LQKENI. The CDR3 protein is CASTTGGAYEQYF. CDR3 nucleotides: TGTGCCAGCACAACCGGGGGGGCCTACGAGCAGTACTTC. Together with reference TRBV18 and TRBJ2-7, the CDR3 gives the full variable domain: NAGVMQNPRHLVRRRGQEARLRCSPMKGHSHVYWYRQLPEEGLKFMVYLQKENIIDESGMPKERFSAEFPKEGPSILRIQQVVRGDSAAYFCASTTGGAYEQYFGPGTRLTVT.

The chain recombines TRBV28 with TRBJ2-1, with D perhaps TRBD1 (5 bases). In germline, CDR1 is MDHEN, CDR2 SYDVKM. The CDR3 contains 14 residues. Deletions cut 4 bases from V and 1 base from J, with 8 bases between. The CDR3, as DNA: TGTGCCAGCAGTTCTAGGGGTTCCTACAATGAGCAGTTCTTC. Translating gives CASSSRGSYNEQFF.

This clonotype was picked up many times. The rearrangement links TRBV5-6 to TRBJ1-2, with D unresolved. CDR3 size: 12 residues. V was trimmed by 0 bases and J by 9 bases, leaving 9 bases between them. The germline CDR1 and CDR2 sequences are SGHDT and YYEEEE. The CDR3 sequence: CASSLVLGSYTF. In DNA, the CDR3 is TGTGCCAGCAGCTTGGTTTTGGGGAGCTACACCTTC.

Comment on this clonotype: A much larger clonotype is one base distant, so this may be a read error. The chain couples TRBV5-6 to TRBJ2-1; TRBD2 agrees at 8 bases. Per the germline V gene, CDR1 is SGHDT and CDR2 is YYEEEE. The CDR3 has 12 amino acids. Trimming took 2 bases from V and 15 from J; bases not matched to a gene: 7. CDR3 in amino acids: CASSFSGASAFF. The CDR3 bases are TGTGCCAGCAGCTTTAGCGGGGCGAGCGCGTTCTTC.

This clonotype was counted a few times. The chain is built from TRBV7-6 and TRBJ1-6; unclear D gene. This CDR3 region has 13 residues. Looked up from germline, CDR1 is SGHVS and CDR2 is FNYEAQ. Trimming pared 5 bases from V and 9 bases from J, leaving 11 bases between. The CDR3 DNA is TGTGCCAGCAGCCGGGAACTTCGTTCACCCCTCCACTTT. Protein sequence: CASSRELRSPLHF.

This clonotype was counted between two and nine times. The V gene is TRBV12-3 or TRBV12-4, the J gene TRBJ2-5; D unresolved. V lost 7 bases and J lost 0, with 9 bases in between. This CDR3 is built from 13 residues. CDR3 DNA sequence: TGTGCCAGCATATCTGGTCACCAAGAGACCCAGTACTTC. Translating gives CASISGHQETQYF.

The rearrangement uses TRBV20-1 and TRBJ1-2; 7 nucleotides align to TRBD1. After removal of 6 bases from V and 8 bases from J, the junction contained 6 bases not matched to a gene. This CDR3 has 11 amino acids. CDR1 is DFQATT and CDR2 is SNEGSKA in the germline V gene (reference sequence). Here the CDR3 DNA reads TGCAGTGCGCTACAGGGGAGAGGCTACACCTTC. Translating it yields CSALQGRGYTF.

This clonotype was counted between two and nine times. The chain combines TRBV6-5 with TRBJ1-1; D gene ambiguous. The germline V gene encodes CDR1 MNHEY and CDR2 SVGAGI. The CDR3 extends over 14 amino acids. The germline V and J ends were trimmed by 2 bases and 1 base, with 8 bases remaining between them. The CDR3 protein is CASSYRQENTEAFF. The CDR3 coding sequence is TGTGCCAGCAGTTACCGACAAGAGAACACTGAAGCTTTCTTT.

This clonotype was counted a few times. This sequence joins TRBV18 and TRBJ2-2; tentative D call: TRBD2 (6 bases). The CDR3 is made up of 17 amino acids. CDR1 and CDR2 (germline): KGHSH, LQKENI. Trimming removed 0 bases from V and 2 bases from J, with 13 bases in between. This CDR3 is CASSPPVTGTNTGELFF. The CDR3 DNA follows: TGTGCCAGCTCACCACCGGTTACCGGGACTAACACCGGGGAGCTGTTTTTT.

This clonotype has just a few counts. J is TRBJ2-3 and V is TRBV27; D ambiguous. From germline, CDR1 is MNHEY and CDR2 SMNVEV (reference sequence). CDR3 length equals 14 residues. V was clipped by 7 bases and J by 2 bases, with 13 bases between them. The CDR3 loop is CASNNRVNTDTQYF. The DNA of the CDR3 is TGTGCCAGCAACAATCGGGTGAACACAGATACGCAGTATTTT.

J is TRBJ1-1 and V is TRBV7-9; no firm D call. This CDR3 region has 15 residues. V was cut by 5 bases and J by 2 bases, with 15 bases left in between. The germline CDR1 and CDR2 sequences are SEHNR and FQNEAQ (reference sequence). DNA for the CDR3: TGTGCCAGCAGCCCTCGAGGGCGGATCAACACTGAAGCTTTCTTT. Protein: CASSPRGRINTEAFF.

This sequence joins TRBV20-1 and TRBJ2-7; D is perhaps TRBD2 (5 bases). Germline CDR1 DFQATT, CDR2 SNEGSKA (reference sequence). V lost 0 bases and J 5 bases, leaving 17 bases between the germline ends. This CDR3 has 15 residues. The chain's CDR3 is CSAREFISSTHEQYF. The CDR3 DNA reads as TGCAGTGCTAGAGAGTTTATATCTAGCACCCACGAGCAGTACTTC.

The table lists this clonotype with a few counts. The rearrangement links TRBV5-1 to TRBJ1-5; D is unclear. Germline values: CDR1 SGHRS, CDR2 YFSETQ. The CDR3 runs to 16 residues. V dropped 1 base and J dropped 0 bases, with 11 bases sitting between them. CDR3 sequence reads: CASSLYPPDSNQPQHF. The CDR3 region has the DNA TGCGCCAGCAGCTTGTACCCACCTGATAGCAATCAGCCCCAGCATTTT.

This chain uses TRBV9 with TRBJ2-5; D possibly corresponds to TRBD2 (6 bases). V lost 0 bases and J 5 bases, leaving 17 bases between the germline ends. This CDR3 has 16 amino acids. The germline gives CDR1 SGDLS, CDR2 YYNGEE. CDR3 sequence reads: CASSVASVGGVETQYF. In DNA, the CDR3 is TGTGCCAGCAGCGTAGCTTCAGTGGGAGGAGTGGAGACCCAGTACTTC.

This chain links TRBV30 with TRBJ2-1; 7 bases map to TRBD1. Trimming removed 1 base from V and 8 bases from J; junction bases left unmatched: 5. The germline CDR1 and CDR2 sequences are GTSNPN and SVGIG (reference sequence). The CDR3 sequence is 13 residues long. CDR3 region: CAWSGDSEDEQFF. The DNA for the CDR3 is TGTGCCTGGAGTGGGGACAGTGAGGATGAGCAGTTCTTC.

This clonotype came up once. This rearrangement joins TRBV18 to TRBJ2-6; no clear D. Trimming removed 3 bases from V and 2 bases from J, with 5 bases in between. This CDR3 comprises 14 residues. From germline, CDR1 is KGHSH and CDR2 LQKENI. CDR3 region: CASSPEPGANVLTF. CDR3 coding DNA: TGTGCCAGCTCACCGGAACCTGGGGCCAACGTCCTGACTTTC.

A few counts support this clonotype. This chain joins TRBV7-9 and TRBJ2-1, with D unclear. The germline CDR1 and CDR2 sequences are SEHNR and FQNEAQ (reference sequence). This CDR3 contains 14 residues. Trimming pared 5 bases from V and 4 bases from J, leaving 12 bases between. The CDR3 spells CASSALNRYNEQFF. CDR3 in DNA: TGTGCCAGCAGCGCGTTGAATCGGTACAATGAGCAGTTCTTC.

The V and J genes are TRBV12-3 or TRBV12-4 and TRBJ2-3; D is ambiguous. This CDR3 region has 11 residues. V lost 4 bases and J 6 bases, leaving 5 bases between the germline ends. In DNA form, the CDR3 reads TGTGCCAGCAGTTGGCTGGATACGCAGTATTTT. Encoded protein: CASSWLDTQYF.

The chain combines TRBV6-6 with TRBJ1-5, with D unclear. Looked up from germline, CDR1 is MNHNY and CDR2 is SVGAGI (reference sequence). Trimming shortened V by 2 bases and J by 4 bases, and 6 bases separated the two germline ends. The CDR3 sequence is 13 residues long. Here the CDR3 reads CASSYRINQPQHF. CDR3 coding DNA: TGTGCCAGCAGTTACAGGATAAATCAGCCCCAGCATTTT.

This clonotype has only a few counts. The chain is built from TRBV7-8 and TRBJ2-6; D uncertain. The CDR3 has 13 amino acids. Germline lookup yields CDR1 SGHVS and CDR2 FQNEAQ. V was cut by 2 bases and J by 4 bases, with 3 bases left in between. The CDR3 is CASSLPGANVLTF. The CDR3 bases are TGTGCCAGCAGCTTACCGGGGGCCAACGTCCTGACTTTC. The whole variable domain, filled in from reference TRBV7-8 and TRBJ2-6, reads GAGVSQSPRYKVAKRGQDVALRCDPISGHVSLFWYQQALGQGPEFLTYFQNEAQLDKSGLPSDRFFAERPEGSVSTLKIQRTQQEDSAVYLCASSLPGANVLTFGAGSRLTVL.